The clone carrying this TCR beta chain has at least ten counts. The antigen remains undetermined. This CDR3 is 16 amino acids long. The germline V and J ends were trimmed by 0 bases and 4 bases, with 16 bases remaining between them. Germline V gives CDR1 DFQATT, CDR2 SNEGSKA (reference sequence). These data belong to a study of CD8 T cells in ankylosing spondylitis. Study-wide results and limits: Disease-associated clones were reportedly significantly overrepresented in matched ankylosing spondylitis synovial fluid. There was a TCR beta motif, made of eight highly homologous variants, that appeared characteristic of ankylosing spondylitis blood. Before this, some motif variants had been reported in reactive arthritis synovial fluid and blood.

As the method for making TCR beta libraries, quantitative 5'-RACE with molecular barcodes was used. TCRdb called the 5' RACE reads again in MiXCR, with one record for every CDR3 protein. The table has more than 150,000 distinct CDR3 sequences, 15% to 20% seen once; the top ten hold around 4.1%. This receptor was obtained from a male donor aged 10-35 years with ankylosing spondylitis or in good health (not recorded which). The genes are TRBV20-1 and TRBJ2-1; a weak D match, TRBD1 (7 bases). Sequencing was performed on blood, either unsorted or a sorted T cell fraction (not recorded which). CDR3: CSARDLGGTAYNEQFF. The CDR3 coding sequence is TGCAGTGCTAGAGATCTAGGGGGGACAGCGTACAATGAGCAGTTCTTC.